The present T cell receptor (beta chain) was sequenced within a study of T cell changes during pregnancy in multiple sclerosis. CDR1 is MDHEN, CDR2 SYDVKM, per germline. The V end lost 1 base, the J end lost 0 bases, and 15 bases lay between the germline ends. The CDR3 loop spans 17 amino acids. Here immunoSEQ multiplex PCR was the method, and the copy in TCRdb shows in-frame clones only, minus some. The repertoire holds approximately 60,000 clones, with around 92% as singletons. The chain carries TRBV28 and TRBJ1-2; TRBD1 might be the D (5 bases). The clonotype originates from a female donor with multiple sclerosis, enrolled in a pregnancy study. The sample here was peripheral blood, taken in the first trimester of pregnancy. The CDR3 region has the DNA TGTGCCAGCAGTTTATACAGGCGGGGGTCCTCTAACTATGGCTACACCTTC. It is translated as CASSLYRRGSSNYGYTF.